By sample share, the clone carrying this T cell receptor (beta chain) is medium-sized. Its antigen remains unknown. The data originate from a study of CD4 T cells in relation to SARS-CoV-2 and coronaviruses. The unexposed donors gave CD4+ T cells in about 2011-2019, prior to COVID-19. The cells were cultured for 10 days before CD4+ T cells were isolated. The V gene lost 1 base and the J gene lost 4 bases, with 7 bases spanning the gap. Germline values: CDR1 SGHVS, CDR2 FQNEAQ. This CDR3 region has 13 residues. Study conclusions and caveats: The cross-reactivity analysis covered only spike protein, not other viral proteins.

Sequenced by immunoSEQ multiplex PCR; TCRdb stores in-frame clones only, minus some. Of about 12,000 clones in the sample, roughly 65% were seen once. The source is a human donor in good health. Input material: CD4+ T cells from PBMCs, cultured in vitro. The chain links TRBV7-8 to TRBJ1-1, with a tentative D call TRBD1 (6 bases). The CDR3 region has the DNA TGTGCCAGCAGCTTAGGAGGGGGCACTGAAGCTTTCTTT. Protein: CASSLGGGTEAFF.